A single T cell receptor beta chain is shown here with its context. The CDR3 runs to 17 residues. V was clipped by 5 bases and J by 2 bases; unmatched bases: 12. The V gene's germline CDR1 is MNHEY and CDR2 SMNVEV (reference sequence). This sample is drawn from a study of shared clonotypes between healthy human individuals. Terminally differentiated effector memory CD45RA+ cells were excluded from the naive CD8 cells, which were CD45RO-negative and positively selected for CCR7. Assay: immunoSEQ multiplex PCR; the TCRdb copy retains only in-frame clones and omits some. The sample contains hundreds of thousands of clones, roughly 98% of which appear only once.

The clonotype comes from a man aged 25 to 45 in good health. The chain uses TRBV27 and TRBJ1-3, with 7 bases that match TRBD1. Sequenced input: naive CD8+ T cells sorted from blood. CDR3 DNA sequence: TGTGCCAGCAGTCCCTTCTCGACAGGGTGGACTGGAAACACCATATATTTT. It is translated as CASSPFSTGWTGNTIYF.